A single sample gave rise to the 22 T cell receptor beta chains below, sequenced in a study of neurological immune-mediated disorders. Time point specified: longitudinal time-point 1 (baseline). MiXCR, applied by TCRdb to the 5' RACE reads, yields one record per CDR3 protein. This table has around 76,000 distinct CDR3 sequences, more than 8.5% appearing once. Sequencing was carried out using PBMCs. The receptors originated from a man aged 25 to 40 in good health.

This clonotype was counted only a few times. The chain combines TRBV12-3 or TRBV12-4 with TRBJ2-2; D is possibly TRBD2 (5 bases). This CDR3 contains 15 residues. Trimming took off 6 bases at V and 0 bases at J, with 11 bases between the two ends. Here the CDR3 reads CASRLPGTNTGELFF. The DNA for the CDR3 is TGTGCCAGCAGGCTTCCGGGGACGAACACCGGGGAGCTGTTTTTT.

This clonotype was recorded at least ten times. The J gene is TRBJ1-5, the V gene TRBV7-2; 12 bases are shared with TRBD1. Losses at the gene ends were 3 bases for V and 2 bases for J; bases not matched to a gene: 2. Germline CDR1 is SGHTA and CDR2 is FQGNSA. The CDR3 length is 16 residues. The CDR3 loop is CASSLGTGGRNQPQHF. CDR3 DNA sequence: TGTGCCAGCAGCTTGGGGACAGGGGGCCGCAATCAGCCCCAGCATTTT.

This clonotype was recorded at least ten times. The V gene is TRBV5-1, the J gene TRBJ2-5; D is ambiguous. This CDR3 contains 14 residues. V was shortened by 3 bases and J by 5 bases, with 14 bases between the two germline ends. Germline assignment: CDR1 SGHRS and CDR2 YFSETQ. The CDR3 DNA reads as TGCGCCAGCAGCTCTCCGAGACTGGGTGAGACCCAGTACTTC. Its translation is CASSSPRLGETQYF.

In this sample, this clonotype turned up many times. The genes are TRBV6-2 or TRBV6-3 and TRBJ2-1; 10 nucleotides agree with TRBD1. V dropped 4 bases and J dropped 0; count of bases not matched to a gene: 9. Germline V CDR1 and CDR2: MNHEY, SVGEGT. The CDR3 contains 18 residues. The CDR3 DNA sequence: TGTGCCAGCAGTTCCCGGGACAGGGGTCCAAGCTCCTACAATGAGCAGTTCTTC. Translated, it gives CASSSRDRGPSSYNEQFF.

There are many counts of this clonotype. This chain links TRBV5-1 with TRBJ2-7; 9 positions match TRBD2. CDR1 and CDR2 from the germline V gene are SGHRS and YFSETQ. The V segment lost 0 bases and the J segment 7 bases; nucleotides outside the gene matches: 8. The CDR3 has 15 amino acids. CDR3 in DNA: TGCGCCAGCAGCTTGGCCGTAGCGGGAGCGGGAGAGCAGTACTTC. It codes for CASSLAVAGAGEQYF.

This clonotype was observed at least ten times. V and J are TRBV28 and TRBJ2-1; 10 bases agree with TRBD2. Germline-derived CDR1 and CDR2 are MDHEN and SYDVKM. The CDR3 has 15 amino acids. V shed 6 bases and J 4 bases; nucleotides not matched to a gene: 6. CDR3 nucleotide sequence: TGTGCCAGCAGAATCGGACTAGCGGCTTACAATGAGCAGTTCTTC. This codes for CASRIGLAAYNEQFF.

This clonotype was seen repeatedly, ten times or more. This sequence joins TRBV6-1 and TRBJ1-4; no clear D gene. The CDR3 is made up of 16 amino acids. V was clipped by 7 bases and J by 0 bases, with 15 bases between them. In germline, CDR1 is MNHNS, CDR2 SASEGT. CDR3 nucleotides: TGTGCCAGCAAAGGGAATGACGCGGCAACTAATGAAAAACTGTTTTTT. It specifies CASKGNDAATNEKLFF.

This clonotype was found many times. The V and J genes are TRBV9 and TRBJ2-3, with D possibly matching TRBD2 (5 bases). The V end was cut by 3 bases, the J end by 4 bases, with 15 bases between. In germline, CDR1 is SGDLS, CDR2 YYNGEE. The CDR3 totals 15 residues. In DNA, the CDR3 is TGTGCCAGCAGCGACCATGGACTGGGCGCAGATACGCAGTATTTT. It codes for CASSDHGLGADTQYF.

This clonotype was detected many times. The CDR3 loop is CATSGQGMWAPGELFF. The DNA of the CDR3 is TGTGCCACCTCGGGACAGGGGATGTGGGCCCCCGGGGAGCTGTTTTTT. The chain joins TRBV15 to TRBJ2-2; 10 bases map to TRBD1. Germline CDR1 LNHNV, CDR2 YYDKDF (reference sequence). Germline trimming cut 8 bases from V and 6 bases from J; bases unmatched to any gene: 12. CDR3 length: 16 residues. Variable domain in full (rest from reference TRBV15 and TRBJ2-2): DAMVIQNPRYQVTQFGKPVTLSCSQTLNHNVMYWYQQKSSQAPKLLFHYYDKDFNNEADTPDNFQSRRPNTSFCFLDIRSPGLGDTAMYLCATSGQGMWAPGELFFGEGSRLTVL.

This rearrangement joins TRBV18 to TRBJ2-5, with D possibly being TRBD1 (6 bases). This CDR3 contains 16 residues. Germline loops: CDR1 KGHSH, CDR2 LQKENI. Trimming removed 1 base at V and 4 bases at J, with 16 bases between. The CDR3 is CASSPRFQGSGETQYF. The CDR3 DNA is TGTGCCAGCTCACCACGTTTTCAGGGGTCAGGAGAGACCCAGTACTTC.

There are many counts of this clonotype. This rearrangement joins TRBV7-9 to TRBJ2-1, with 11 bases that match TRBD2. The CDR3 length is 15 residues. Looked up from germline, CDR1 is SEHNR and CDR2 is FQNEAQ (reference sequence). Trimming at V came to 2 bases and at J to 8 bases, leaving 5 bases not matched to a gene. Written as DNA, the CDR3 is TGTGCCAGCAGCTTATTAGCGGGAGGGCCCGATGAGCAGTTCTTC. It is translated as CASSLLAGGPDEQFF. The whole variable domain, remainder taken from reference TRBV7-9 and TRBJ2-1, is DTGVSQNPRHKITKRGQNVTFRCDPISEHNRLYWYRQTLGQGPEFLTYFQNEAQLEKSRLLSDRFSAERPKGSFSTLEIQRTEQGDSAMYLCASSLLAGGPDEQFFGPGTRLTVL.

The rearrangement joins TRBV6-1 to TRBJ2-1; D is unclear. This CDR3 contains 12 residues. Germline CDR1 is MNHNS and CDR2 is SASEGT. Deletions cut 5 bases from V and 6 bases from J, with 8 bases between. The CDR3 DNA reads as TGTGCCAGCAGTATCCAACGCAATGAGCAGTTCTTC. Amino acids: CASSIQRNEQFF.

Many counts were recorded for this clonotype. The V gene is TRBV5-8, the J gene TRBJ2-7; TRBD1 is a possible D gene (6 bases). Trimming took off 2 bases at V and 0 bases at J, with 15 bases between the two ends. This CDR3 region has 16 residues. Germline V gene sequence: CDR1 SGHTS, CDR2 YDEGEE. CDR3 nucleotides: TGTGCCAGCAGCTTCAACACCGGGACACACTCCTACGAGCAGTACTTC. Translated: CASSFNTGTHSYEQYF.

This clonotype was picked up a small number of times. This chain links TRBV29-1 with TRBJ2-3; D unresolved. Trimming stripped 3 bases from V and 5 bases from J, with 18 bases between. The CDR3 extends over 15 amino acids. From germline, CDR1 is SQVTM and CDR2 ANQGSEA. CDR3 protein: CSVDIDFTPGDTQYF. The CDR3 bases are TGCAGCGTTGACATTGACTTTACGCCCGGAGATACGCAGTATTTT.

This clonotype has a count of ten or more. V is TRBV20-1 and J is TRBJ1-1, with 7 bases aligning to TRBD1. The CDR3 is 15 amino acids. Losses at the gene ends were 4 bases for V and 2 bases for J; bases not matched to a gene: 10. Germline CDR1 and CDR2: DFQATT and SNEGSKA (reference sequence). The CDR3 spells CSANLPGTVNTEAFF. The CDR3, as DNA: TGCAGTGCTAACCTCCCCGGGACAGTAAACACTGAAGCTTTCTTT.

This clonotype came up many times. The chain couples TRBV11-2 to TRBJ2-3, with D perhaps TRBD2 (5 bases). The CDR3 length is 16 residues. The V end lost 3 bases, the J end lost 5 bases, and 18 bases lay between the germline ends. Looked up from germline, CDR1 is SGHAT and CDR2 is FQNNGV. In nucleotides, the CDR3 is TGTGCCAGCAGCTTGGTCCTAGGTCGGGGAAAAGATACGCAGTATTTT. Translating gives CASSLVLGRGKDTQYF. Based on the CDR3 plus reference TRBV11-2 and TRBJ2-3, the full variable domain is EAGVAQSPRYKIIEKRQSVAFWCNPISGHATLYWYQQILGQGPKLLIQFQNNGVVDDSQLPKDRFSAERLKGVDSTLKIQPAKLEDSAVYLCASSLVLGRGKDTQYFGPGTRLTVL.

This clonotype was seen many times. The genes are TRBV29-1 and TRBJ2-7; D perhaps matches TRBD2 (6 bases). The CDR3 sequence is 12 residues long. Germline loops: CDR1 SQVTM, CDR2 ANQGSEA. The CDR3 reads CNLRRVILIWYF. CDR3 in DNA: TGCAACCTCAGGAGGGTAATCTTAATTTGGTACTTC.

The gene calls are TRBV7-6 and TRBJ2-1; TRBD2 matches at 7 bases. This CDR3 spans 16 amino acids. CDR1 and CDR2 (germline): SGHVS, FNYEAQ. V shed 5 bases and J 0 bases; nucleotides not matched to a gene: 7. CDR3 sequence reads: CASSPSSGLSYNEQFF. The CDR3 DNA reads TGTGCCAGCAGCCCCTCTAGCGGACTCTCCTACAATGAGCAGTTCTTC. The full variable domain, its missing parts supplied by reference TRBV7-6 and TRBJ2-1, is GAGVSQSPRYKVTKRGQDVALRCDPISGHVSLYWYRQALGQGPEFLTYFNYEAQQDKSGLPNDRFSAERPEGSISTLTIQRTEQRDSAMYRCASSPSSGLSYNEQFFGPGTRLTVL.

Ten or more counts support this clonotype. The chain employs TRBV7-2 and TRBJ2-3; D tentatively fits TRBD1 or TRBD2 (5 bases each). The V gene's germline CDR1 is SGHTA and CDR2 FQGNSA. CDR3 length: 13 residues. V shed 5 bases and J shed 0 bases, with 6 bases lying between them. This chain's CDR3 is CASSRDSTDTQYF. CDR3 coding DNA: TGTGCCAGCAGCCGGGACAGCACAGATACGCAGTATTTT.

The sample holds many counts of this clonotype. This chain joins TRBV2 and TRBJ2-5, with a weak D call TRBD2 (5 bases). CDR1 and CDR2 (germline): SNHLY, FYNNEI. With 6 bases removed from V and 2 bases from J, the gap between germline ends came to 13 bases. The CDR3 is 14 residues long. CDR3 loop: CASRVAGPQETQYF. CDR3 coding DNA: TGTGCCAGCAGGGTCGCGGGTCCTCAAGAGACCCAGTACTTC.

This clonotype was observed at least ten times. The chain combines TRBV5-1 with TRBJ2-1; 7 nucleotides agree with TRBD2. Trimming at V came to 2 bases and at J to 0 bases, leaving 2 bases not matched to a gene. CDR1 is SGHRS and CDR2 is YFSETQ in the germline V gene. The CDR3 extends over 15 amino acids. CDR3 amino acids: CASSFPGGSYNEQFF. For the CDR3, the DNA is TGCGCCAGCAGCTTTCCGGGAGGCTCCTACAATGAGCAGTTCTTC.

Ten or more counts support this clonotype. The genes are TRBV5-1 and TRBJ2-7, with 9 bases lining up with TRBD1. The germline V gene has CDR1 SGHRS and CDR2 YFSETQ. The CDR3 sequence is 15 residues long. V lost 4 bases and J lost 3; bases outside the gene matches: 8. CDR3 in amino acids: CASSPDRGIVYEQYF. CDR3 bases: TGCGCCAGCAGCCCTGACAGGGGGATTGTCTACGAGCAGTACTTC.